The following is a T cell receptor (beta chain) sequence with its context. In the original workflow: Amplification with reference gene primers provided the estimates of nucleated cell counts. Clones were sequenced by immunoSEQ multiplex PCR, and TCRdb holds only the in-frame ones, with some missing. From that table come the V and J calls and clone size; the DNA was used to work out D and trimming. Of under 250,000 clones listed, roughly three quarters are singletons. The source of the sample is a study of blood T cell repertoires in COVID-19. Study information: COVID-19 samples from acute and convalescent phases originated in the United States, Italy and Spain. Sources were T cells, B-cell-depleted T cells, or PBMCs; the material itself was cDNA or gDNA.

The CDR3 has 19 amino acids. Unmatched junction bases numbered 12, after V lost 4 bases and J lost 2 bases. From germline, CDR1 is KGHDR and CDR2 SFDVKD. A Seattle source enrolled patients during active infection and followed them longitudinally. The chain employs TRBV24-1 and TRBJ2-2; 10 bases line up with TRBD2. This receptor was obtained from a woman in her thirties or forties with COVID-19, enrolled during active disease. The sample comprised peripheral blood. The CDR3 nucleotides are TGTGCCACCAGTGAGGCCCGGACTAGCGGTTACTTTAACACCGGGGAGCTGTTTTTT. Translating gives CATSEARTSGYFNTGELFF.